Each of the 27 T cell receptor beta chains below was sequenced from the same sample in a study of CD8 T cells in ankylosing spondylitis. TCRdb fed the 5' RACE reads into MiXCR, producing one record per CDR3 protein. Here the sample spans around 220,000 distinct CDR3 sequences, 8% to 11% being singletons. Material: blood, either unsorted or a sorted T cell fraction (not recorded which). The receptors derive from a male donor with ankylosing spondylitis or in good health (not recorded which).

This clonotype was recorded many times. CDR3 DNA: TGTGCCAGGACCCCGCAGGTCGGGACTGAAGCTTTCTTT. It is translated as CARTPQVGTEAFF. The rearrangement uses TRBV12-3 or TRBV12-4 and TRBJ1-1; D not certain. The CDR3 is made up of 13 amino acids. Trimming removed 9 bases from V and 5 bases from J, with 16 bases in between.

The sample holds many counts of this clonotype. The chain joins TRBV24-1 to TRBJ2-1; 8 positions agree with TRBD2. J lost 6 bases, V lost 0 bases, and 6 bases had no gene match. This CDR3 has 16 amino acids. Germline loops: CDR1 KGHDR, CDR2 SFDVKD. The CDR3 here is CATSDLGAGVGNEQFF. The CDR3 region has the DNA TGTGCCACCAGTGATTTGGGAGCGGGAGTAGGCAATGAGCAGTTCTTC.

This clonotype was observed many times. The chain has TRBV5-6 and TRBJ2-5; 7 nucleotides agree with TRBD2. The germline CDR1 and CDR2 sequences are SGHDT and YYEEEE. The CDR3 covers 15 residues. Losses at the gene ends were 0 bases for V and 1 base for J; bases not matched to a gene: 3. CDR3 region: CASSLGRGFQETQYF. CDR3 sequence (DNA): TGTGCCAGCAGCTTGGGGCGGGGGTTCCAAGAGACCCAGTACTTC.

The CDR3 coding sequence is TGTGCCACCGGGGGTGGAGGCACAGATACGCAGTATTTT. This gives the protein CATGGGGTDTQYF. The chain employs TRBV24-1 and TRBJ2-3; D possibly matches TRBD1 or TRBD2 (5 bases each). CDR1 KGHDR and CDR2 SFDVKD come from the germline V gene. The length of the CDR3 is 13 residues. V shed 9 bases and J shed 1 base, with 10 bases lying between them.

This clonotype was observed many times. The V gene is TRBV11-2, the J gene TRBJ2-5, with TRBD2 matching 13 bases. Germline-derived CDR1 and CDR2 are SGHAT and FQNNGV. The CDR3 contains 16 residues. J lost 4 bases, V lost 5 bases, and 7 bases had no gene match. The CDR3 bases are TGTGCCAGCAGCCAAACTAGCGGGGGGGCCGTAGAGACCCAGTACTTC. This codes for CASSQTSGGAVETQYF.

This clonotype was counted ten times or more. The genes are TRBV29-1 and TRBJ2-1; a weak D match, TRBD1 (6 bases). Germline V gives CDR1 SQVTM, CDR2 ANQGSEA. CDR3 length: 15 residues. V was cut by 0 bases and J by 6 bases, with 15 bases left in between. CDR3 in DNA: TGCAGCGTTGAAGAAACAGGGTCTGGCGCCAATGAGCAGTTCTTC. Its translation is CSVEETGSGANEQFF.

The V call is TRBV20-1, the J call TRBJ2-1; possibly TRBD1 for D (5 bases). Trimming left V 0 bases short and J 10 bases short, with 13 bases between. The CDR3 runs to 13 residues. Germline lookup yields CDR1 DFQATT and CDR2 SNEGSKA (reference sequence). The CDR3 DNA reads as TGCAGTGCTAGAGATGGCAGGGTGTACGAGCAGTTCTTC. Amino acids: CSARDGRVYEQFF.

This clonotype showed up many times. This chain joins TRBV5-5 and TRBJ2-7; D gene uncertain. CDR1 and CDR2 (germline): SGHKS, YYEKEE (reference sequence). Trimming took off 4 bases at V and 0 bases at J, with 14 bases between the two ends. This CDR3 is built from 15 residues. The CDR3 nucleotides are TGTGCCAGCAGCGAGGCTTGGGGTGACTCCTACGAGCAGTACTTC. This codes for CASSEAWGDSYEQYF.

This clonotype was counted at least ten times. CDR3 amino acids: CATSDRDRGAYNEQFF. CDR3 DNA: TGTGCCACCAGTGATCGGGACAGGGGGGCATACAATGAGCAGTTCTTC. The V and J genes are TRBV24-1 and TRBJ2-1; 11 bases fit TRBD1. Unmatched junction bases numbered 4, after V lost 3 bases and J lost 4 bases. CDR3 length equals 16 residues. Germline loops: CDR1 KGHDR, CDR2 SFDVKD.

The sample holds many counts of this clonotype. The chain employs TRBV6-5 and TRBJ1-3; D is uncertain. Per the germline V gene, CDR1 is MNHEY and CDR2 is SVGAGI. This CDR3 region has 14 residues. V gave up 4 bases and J gave up 0 bases, with 7 bases separating them. CDR3 in amino acids: CASSFLSSGNTIYF. The CDR3 DNA reads as TGTGCCAGCAGTTTCCTTTCCTCTGGAAACACCATATATTTT.

This rearrangement joins TRBV15 to TRBJ2-5; D unclear. The ends were cut back, 0 bases at V and 0 bases at J, with 5 bases in the middle. CDR1 is LNHNV, CDR2 YYDKDF, per germline (reference sequence). The CDR3 contains 14 residues. The CDR3 DNA is TGTGCCACCAGCAGAGACGCCAACCAAGAGACCCAGTACTTC. Amino acids: CATSRDANQETQYF.

This clonotype was seen at least ten times. This chain connects TRBV2 to TRBJ2-1; TRBD2 agrees at 9 bases. The junction had 5 bases not matched to a gene; V was cut back by 4 bases and J by 4 bases. The CDR3 totals 15 residues. Germline-derived CDR1 and CDR2 are SNHLY and FYNNEI. The CDR3 region has the DNA TGTGCCAGCAGTGCTGCGGGGGGGGCTTACAATGAGCAGTTCTTC. Its protein is CASSAAGGAYNEQFF.

This clonotype was found many times. This chain connects TRBV24-1 to TRBJ2-1, with 12 bases fitting TRBD2. After removal of 4 bases from V and 4 bases from J, the junction contained 10 bases not matched to a gene. Per germline, CDR1 KGHDR and CDR2 SFDVKD. The CDR3 is 18 amino acids. The CDR3 DNA is TGTGCCACCAGTGACTCGACTAGCGGGGGAGGGGGTTACAATGAGCAGTTCTTC. It specifies CATSDSTSGGGGYNEQFF.

There are many counts of this clonotype. V is TRBV5-1 and J is TRBJ2-6; D unresolved. CDR3 size: 15 residues. Trimming stripped 0 bases from V and 0 bases from J, with 4 bases between. Germline assignment: CDR1 SGHRS and CDR2 YFSETQ. CDR3: CASSLGSSGANVLTF. CDR3 sequence (DNA): TGCGCCAGCAGCTTGGGGAGCTCTGGGGCCAACGTCCTGACTTTC.

This clonotype was seen repeatedly, ten times or more. The J gene is TRBJ2-7, the V gene TRBV7-2; 7 bases are shared with TRBD1. The V gene's germline CDR1 is SGHTA and CDR2 FQGNSA. There are 15 residues in the CDR3. The trim removed 2 bases at V and 8 bases at J, leaving 12 bases unmatched. The CDR3: CASSLKVGTDTKQYF. Written as DNA, the CDR3 is TGTGCCAGCAGCTTAAAAGTGGGGACAGATACGAAGCAGTACTTC.

The V gene is TRBV29-1, the J gene TRBJ1-1; D is possibly TRBD1 (6 bases). This CDR3 contains 12 residues. CDR1 and CDR2 (germline): SQVTM, ANQGSEA. The V end lost 1 base, the J end lost 4 bases, and 7 bases lay between the germline ends. The CDR3 here is CSVEGGATEAFF. The CDR3, as DNA: TGCAGCGTTGAAGGGGGGGCCACTGAAGCTTTCTTT.

This clonotype has ten or more counts. The chain combines TRBV7-9 with TRBJ2-3, with 7 bases aligning to TRBD1. The ends lost 5 bases at V and 3 bases at J; junction bases unmatched: 11. This CDR3 contains 16 residues. Germline V gene lookup returns CDR1 SEHNR and CDR2 FQNEAQ (reference sequence). CDR3 sequence reads: CASSSPTGIGTDTQYF. DNA for the CDR3: TGTGCCAGCAGCAGCCCGACAGGGATCGGGACAGATACGCAGTATTTT.

This clonotype was observed at least ten times. The rearrangement joins TRBV19 to TRBJ1-6; 7 nucleotides align to TRBD1. The J segment lost 8 bases and the V segment lost 6 bases, leaving 4 bases of the junction unmatched. Germline loops: CDR1 LNHDA, CDR2 SQIVND (reference sequence). This CDR3 has 13 amino acids. This CDR3 is CASRTGLDSPLHF. CDR3 nucleotides: TGTGCCAGTAGGACAGGGTTAGATTCACCCCTCCACTTT.

This chain joins TRBV20-1 and TRBJ2-2, with TRBD1 matching over 8 bases. Germline V lookup: CDR1 DFQATT, CDR2 SNEGSKA (reference sequence). V lost 3 bases and J lost 4; bases outside the gene matches: 7. This CDR3 comprises 15 residues. The CDR3 here is CSASPGTGVTGELFF. The CDR3 nucleotides are TGCAGTGCTAGTCCCGGGACAGGAGTCACCGGGGAGCTGTTTTTT.

This clonotype was seen at least ten times. The DNA for the CDR3 is TGTGCCAGCAGCGTACGTGGACAAGAGACCCAGTACTTC. This translates into CASSVRGQETQYF. This chain uses TRBV9 with TRBJ2-5; D is uncertain. The V end lost 1 base, the J end lost 2 bases, and 6 bases lay between the germline ends. Germline CDR1 is SGDLS and CDR2 is YYNGEE. This CDR3 is 13 amino acids long.

This rearrangement joins TRBV18 to TRBJ1-2, with a weak D call TRBD1 (5 bases). V was trimmed by 1 base and J by 5 bases, leaving 11 bases between them. The CDR3 has 14 amino acids. From germline, CDR1 is KGHSH and CDR2 LQKENI. The CDR3 region has the DNA TGTGCCAGCTCACCACGGGACGGTGAATATGGCTACACCTTC. This codes for CASSPRDGEYGYTF.

There are a few counts of this clonotype. The genes are TRBV12-3 or TRBV12-4 and TRBJ2-7, with D tentatively TRBD1 (6 bases). This CDR3 is 11 amino acids long. V was pared by 6 bases and J by 7 bases, with 10 bases between. CDR3 residues: CASRQRGEQYF. The CDR3 nucleotides are TGTGCCAGCAGGCAAAGGGGGGAGCAGTACTTC.

This clonotype was found many times. This chain links TRBV20-1 with TRBJ2-3, with 10 bases lining up with TRBD2. Unmatched junction bases numbered 13, after V lost 6 bases and J lost 4 bases. In germline, CDR1 is DFQATT, CDR2 SNEGSKA (reference sequence). The CDR3 runs to 16 residues. This CDR3 reads CSAEPPSGGAPDTQYF. For the CDR3, the DNA is TGCAGTGCAGAACCCCCTAGCGGGGGCGCCCCAGATACGCAGTATTTT.

This clonotype has at least ten counts. The V call is TRBV4-2, the J call TRBJ2-4; the D gene is possibly TRBD1 (6 bases). Trimming pared 0 bases from V and 0 bases from J, leaving 9 bases between. The V gene's germline CDR1 is LGHNA and CDR2 YNFKEQ. The length of the CDR3 is 16 residues. Here the CDR3 DNA reads TGTGCCAGCAGCCAAGATCGGGACATAGCCAAAAACATTCAGTACTTC. Translating it yields CASSQDRDIAKNIQYF.

This clonotype has a count of ten or more. The V call is TRBV21-1, the J call TRBJ2-7; the listed D gene, TRBD1, was not tested against the DNA. TRBV21-1 is a pseudogene segment. This CDR3 region has 20 residues. This chain's CDR3 is CASSTPGQGLWIPDSYEQYF. The CDR3 DNA follows: TGTGCCAGCAGCACGCCAGGACAGGGGCTTTGGATCCCTGACTCCTACGAGCAGTACTTC.

This clonotype was picked up a small number of times. This sequence joins TRBV2 and TRBJ2-6; D is unclear. The germline V and J ends were trimmed by 1 base and 2 bases, with 9 bases remaining between them. Germline assignment: CDR1 SNHLY and CDR2 FYNNEI. This CDR3 contains 16 residues. Here the CDR3 DNA reads TGTGCCAGCAGTGAAGGGTTGAAAGCTGGGGCCAACGTCCTGACTTTC. It yields the protein CASSEGLKAGANVLTF.

This clonotype has ten or more counts. The chain links TRBV28 to TRBJ1-2, with D possibly matching TRBD1 (6 bases). The germline V gene encodes CDR1 MDHEN and CDR2 SYDVKM. This CDR3 comprises 15 residues. V dropped 2 bases and J dropped 13 bases, with 23 bases sitting between them. This CDR3 is CASSLQRGRNKGGTF. Here the CDR3 DNA reads TGTGCCAGCAGTTTACAAAGGGGGAGGAATAAGGGTGGCACCTTC.